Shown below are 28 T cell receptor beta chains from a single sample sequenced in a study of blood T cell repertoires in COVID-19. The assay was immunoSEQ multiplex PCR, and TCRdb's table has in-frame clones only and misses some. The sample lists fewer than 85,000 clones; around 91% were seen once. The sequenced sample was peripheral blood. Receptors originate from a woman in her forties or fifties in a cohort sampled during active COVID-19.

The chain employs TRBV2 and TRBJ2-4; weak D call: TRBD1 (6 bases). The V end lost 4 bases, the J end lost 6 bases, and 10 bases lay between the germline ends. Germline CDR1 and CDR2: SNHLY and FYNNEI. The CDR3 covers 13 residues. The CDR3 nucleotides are TGTGCCAGCAGTGTAGGACAGAGAAACATTCAGTACTTC. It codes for CASSVGQRNIQYF.

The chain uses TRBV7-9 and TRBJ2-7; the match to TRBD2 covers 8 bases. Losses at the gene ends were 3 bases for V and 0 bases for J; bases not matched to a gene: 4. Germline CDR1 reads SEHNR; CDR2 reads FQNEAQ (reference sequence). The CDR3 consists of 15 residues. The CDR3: CASSFSGTRSYEQYF. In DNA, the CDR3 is TGTGCCAGCAGCTTTAGCGGGACTCGCTCCTACGAGCAGTACTTC.

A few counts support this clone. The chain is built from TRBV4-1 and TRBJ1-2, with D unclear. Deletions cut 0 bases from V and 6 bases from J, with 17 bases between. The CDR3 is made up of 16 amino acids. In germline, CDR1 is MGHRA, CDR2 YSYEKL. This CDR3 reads CASSQDVVPGQDGYTF. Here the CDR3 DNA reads TGCGCCAGCAGCCAAGATGTAGTCCCGGGTCAAGATGGCTACACCTTC.

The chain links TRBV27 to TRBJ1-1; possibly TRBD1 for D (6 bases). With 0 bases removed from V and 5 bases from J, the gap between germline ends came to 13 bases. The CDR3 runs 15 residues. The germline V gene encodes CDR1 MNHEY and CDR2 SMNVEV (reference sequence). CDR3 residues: CASSLSVTGQTEAFF. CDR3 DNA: TGTGCCAGCAGTTTATCGGTAACAGGGCAGACTGAAGCTTTCTTT.

CDR3: CSVSGLAGVYNEQFF. As DNA, the CDR3 is TGCAGCGTCTCCGGACTAGCGGGAGTCTACAATGAGCAGTTCTTC. The chain has TRBV29-1 and TRBJ2-1; 13 nucleotides line up with TRBD2. V shed 6 bases and J 3 bases; nucleotides not matched to a gene: 5. Germline CDR1 is SQVTM and CDR2 is ANQGSEA. The CDR3 is 15 residues long.

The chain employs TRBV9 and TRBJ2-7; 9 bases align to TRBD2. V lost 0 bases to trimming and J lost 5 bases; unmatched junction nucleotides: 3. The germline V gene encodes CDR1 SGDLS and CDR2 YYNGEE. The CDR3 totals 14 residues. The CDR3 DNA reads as TGTGCCAGCAGCGTAGTTGCTAGCGGGAACGAGCAGTACTTC. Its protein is CASSVVASGNEQYF.

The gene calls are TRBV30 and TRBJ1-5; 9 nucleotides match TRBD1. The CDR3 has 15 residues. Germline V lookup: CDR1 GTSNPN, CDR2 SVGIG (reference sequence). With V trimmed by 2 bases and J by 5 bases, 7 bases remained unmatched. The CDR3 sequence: CAWSYSGQGYQPQHF. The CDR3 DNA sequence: TGTGCCTGGAGTTATTCGGGACAGGGATATCAGCCCCAGCATTTT.

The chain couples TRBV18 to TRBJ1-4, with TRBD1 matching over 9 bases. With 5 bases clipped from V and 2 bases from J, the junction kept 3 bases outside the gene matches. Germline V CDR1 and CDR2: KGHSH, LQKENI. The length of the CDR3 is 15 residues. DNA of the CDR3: TGTGCCAGCTCATCAGGACAGGGGACTAATGAAAAACTGTTTTTT. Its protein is CASSSGQGTNEKLFF.

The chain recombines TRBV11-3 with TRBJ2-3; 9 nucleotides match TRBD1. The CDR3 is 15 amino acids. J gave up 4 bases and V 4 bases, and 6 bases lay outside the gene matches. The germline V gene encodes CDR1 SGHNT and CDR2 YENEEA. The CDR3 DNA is TGTGCCAGCAGCTCCTTTGGACAGGGGTCAGATACGCAGTATTTT. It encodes CASSSFGQGSDTQYF.

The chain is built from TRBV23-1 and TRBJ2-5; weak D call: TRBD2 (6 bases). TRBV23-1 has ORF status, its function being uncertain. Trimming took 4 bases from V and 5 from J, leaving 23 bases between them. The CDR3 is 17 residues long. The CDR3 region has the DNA TGCGCCAGCAGTCCCGGGACTTTCCCACCTAAATGGGAGACCCAGTACTTC. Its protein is CASSPGTFPPKWETQYF.

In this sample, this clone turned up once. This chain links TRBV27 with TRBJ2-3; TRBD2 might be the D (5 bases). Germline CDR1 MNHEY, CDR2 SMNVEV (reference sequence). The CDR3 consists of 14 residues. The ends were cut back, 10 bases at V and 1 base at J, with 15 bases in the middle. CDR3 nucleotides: TGTGCCACCGGAAGGGAGTGGGGCACAGATACGCAGTATTTT. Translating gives CATGREWGTDTQYF.

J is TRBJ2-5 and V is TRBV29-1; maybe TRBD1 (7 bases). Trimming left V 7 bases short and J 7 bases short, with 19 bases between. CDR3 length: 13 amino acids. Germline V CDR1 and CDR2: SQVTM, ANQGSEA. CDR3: CSAGGTAISTQYF. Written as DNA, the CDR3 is TGCAGCGCTGGCGGGACAGCGATCTCGACCCAGTACTTC.

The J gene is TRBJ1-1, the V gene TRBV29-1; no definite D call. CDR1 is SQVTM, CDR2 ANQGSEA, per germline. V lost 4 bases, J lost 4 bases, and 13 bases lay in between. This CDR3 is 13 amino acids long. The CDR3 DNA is TGCAGCGTTGCTGTCACCCCGGGCACTGAAGCTTTCTTT. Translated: CSVAVTPGTEAFF.

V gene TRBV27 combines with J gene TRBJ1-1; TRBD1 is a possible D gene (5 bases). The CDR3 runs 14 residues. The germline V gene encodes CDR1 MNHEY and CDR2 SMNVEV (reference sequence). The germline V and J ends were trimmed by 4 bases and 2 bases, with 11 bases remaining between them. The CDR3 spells CASSYSTDNTEAFF. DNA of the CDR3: TGTGCCAGCAGTTACTCGACAGATAACACTGAAGCTTTCTTT.

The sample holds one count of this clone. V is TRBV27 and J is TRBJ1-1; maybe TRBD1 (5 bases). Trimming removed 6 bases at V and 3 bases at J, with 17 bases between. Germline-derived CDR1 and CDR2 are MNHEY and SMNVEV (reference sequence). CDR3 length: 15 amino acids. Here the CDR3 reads CASSSRTYVDTEAFF. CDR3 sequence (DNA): TGTGCCAGCAGCTCGAGGACATACGTCGACACTGAAGCTTTCTTT.

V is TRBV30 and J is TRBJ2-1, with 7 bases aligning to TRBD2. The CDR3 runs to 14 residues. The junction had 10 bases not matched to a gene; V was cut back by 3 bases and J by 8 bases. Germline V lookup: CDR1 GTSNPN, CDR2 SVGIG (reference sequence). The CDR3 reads CAWSFWTSQDEQFF. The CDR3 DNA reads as TGTGCCTGGAGCTTCTGGACTAGTCAGGATGAGCAGTTCTTC.

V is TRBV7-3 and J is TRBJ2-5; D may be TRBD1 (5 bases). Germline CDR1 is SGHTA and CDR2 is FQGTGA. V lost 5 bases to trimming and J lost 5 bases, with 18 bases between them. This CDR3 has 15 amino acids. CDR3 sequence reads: CASSPRGRAGETQYF. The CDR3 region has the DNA TGTGCCAGCAGCCCGAGAGGCAGGGCTGGGGAGACCCAGTACTTC.

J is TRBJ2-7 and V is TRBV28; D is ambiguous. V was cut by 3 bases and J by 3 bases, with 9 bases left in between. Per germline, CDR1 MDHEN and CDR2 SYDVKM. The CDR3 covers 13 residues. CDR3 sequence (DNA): TGTGCCAGCAGTTTTTCCCCCCTCTACGAGCAGTACTTC. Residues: CASSFSPLYEQYF.

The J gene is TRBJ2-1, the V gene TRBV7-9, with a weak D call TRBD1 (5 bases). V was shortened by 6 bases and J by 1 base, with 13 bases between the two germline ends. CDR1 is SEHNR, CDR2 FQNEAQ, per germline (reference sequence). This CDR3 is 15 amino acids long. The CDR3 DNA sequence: TGTGCCAGCAGATCCAGGCAGGGATCCTACAATGAGCAGTTCTTC. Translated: CASRSRQGSYNEQFF.

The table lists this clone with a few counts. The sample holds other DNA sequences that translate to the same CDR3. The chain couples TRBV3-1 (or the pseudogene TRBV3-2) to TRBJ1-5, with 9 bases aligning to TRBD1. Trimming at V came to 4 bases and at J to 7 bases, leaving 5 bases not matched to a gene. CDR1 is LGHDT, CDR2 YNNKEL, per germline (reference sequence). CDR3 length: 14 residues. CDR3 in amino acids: CASSPTGGRQPQHF. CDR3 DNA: TGTGCCAGCAGCCCGACAGGGGGTCGGCAGCCCCAGCATTTT.

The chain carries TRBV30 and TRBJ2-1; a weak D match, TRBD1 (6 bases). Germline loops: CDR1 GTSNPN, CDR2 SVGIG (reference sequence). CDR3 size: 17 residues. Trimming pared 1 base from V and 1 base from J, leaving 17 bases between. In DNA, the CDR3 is TGTGCCTGGAGTGGATTAAGAGGGGGAAGGTCCTACAATGAGCAGTTCTTC. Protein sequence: CAWSGLRGGRSYNEQFF. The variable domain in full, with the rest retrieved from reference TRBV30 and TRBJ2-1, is SQTIHQWPATLVQPVGSPLSLECTVEGTSNPNLYWYRQAAGRGLQLLFYSVGIGQISSEVPQNLSASRPQDRQFILSSKKLLLSDSGFYLCAWSGLRGGRSYNEQFFGPGTRLTVL.

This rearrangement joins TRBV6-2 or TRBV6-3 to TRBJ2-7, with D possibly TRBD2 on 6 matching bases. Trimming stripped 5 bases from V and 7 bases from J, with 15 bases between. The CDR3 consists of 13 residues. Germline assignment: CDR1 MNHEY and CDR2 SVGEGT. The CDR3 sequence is CASSRGAIWEQYF. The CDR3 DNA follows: TGTGCCAGCAGTCGCGGGGCAATTTGGGAGCAGTACTTC.

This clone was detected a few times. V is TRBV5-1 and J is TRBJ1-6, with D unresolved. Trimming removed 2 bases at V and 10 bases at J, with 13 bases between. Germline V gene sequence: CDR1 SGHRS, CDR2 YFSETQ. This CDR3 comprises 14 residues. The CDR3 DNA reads TGCGCCAGCAGCTTAGCCCGGGGAGAATCACCCCTCCACTTT. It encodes CASSLARGESPLHF.

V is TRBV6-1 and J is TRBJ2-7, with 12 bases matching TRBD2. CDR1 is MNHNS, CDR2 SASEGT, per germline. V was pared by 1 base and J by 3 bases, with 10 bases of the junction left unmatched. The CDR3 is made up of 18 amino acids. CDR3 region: CASSEEGILAGGRYEQYF. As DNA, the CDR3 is TGTGCCAGCAGTGAAGAGGGGATACTAGCGGGAGGACGCTACGAGCAGTACTTC.

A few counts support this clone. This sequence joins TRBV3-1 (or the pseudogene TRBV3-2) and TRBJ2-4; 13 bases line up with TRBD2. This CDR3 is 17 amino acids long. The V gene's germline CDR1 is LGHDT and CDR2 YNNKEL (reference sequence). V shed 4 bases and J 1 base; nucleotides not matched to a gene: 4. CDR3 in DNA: TGTGCCAGCAGCCCCGGACTAGCGGGAGAGGCCAAAAACATTCAGTACTTC. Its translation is CASSPGLAGEAKNIQYF.

Here the CDR3 DNA reads TGTGCCACCCAAGCATTTCAGGGATCTGGAAACACCATATATTTT. Translation: CATQAFQGSGNTIYF. The chain carries TRBV19 and TRBJ1-3, with D possibly matching TRBD1 (5 bases). Per the germline V gene, CDR1 is LNHDA and CDR2 is SQIVND (reference sequence). Trimming took 10 bases from V and 1 from J, leaving 17 bases between them. The CDR3 sequence is 15 residues long. Variable domain in full (rest from reference TRBV19 and TRBJ1-3): DGGITQSPKYLFRKEGQNVTLSCEQNLNHDAMYWYRQDPGQGLRLIYYSQIVNDFQKGDIAEGYSVSREKKESFPLTVTSAQKNPTAFYLCATQAFQGSGNTIYFGEGSWLTVV.

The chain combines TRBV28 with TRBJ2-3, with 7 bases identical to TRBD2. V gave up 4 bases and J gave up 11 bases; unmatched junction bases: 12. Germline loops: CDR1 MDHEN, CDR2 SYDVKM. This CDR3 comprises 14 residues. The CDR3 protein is CASSSWDYLGGQYF. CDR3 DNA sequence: TGTGCCAGCAGTTCCTGGGACTACTTGGGTGGGCAGTATTTT.

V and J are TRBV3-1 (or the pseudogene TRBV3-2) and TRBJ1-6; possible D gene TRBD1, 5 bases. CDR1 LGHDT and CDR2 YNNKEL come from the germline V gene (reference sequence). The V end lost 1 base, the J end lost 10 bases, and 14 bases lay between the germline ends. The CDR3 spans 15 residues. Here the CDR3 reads CASSQGGATKSPLHF. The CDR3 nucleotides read TGTGCCAGCAGCCAAGGGGGCGCGACGAAATCACCCCTCCACTTT.